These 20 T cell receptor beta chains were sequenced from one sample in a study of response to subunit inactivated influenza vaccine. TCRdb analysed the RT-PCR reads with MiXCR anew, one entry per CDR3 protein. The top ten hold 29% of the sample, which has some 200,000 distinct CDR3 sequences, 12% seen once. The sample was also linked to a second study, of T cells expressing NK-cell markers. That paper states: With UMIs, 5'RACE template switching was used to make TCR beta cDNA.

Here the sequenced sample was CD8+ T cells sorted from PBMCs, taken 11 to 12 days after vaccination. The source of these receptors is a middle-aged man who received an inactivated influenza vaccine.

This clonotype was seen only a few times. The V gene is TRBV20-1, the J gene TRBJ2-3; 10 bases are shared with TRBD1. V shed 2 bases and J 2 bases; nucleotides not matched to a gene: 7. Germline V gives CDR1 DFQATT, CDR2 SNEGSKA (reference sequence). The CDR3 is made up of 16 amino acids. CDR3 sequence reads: CSARPGQGLPTDTQYF. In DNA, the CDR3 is TGCAGTGCTAGACCGGGACAGGGGTTGCCCACAGATACGCAGTATTTT.

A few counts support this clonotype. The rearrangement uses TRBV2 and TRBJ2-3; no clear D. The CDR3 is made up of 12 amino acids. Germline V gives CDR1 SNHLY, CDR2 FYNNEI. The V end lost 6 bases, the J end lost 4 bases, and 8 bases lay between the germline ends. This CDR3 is CASREKPDTQYF. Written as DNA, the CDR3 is TGTGCCAGCAGGGAGAAACCAGATACGCAGTATTTT.

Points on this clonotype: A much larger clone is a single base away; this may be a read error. CDR3 DNA sequence: TGTGCCAGCAGTACGAACGGGGGGCCTGAAGCTTTCTTT. Its translation is CASSTNGGPEAFF. The chain combines TRBV12-3 or TRBV12-4 with TRBJ1-1, with TRBD1 as a possible D gene (6 bases). The CDR3 runs 13 residues. Trimming stripped 5 bases from V and 6 bases from J, with 13 bases between.

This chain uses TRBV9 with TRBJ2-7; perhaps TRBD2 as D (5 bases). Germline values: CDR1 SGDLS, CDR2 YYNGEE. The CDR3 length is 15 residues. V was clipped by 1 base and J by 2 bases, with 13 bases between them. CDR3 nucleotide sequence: TGTGCCAGCAGCGTAACGGGATCGTCTGCCTACGAGCAGTACTTC. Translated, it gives CASSVTGSSAYEQYF.

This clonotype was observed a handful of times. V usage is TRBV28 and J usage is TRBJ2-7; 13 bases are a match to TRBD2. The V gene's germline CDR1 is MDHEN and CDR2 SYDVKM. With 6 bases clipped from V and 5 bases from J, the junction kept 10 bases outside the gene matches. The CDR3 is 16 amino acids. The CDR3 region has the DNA TGTGCCAGCAGGGGCGATAGGACTAGCGGGAGAAACGAGCAGTACTTC. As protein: CASRGDRTSGRNEQYF.

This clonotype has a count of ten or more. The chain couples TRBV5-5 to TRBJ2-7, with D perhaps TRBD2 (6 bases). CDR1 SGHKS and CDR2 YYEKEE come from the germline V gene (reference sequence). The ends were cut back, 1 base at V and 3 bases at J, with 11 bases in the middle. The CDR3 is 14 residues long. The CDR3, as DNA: TGTGCCAGCAGCTTGAACCGGGACTTCTACGAGCAGTACTTC. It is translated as CASSLNRDFYEQYF.

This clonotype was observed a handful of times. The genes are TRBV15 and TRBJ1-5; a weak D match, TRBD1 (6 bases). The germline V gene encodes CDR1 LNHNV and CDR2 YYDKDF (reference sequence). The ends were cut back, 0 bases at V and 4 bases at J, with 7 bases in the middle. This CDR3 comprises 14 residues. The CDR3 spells CATSREGTNQPQHF. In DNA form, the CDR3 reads TGTGCCACCAGCAGAGAGGGGACAAATCAGCCCCAGCATTTT.

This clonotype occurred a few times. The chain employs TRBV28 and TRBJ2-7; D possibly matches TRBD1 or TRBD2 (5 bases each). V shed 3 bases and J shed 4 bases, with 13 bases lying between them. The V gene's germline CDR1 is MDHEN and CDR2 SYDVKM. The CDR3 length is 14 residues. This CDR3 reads CASSFFQGPYEQYF. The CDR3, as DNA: TGTGCCAGCAGTTTCTTCCAGGGACCATACGAGCAGTACTTC.

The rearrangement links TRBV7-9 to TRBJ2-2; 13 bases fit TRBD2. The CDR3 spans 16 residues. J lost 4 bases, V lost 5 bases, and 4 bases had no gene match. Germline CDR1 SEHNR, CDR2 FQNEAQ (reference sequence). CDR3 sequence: CASSPTSGGSTGELFF. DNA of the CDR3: TGTGCCAGCAGCCCGACTAGCGGGGGGAGCACCGGGGAGCTGTTTTTT.

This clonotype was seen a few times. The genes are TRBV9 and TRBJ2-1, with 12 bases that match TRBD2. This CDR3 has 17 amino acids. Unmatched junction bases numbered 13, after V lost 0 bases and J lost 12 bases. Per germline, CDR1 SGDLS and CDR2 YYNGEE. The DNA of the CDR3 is TGTGCCAGCAGCGTAGGCCCCGGACTAGCGGGGTACCGGGGGCAGTTCTTC. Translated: CASSVGPGLAGYRGQFF.

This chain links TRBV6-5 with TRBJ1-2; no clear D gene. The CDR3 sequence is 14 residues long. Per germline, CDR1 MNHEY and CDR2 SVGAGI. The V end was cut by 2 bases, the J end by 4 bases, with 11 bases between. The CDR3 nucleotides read TGTGCCAGCAGTTACAAGCTTCAGAGCTATGGCTACACCTTC. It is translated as CASSYKLQSYGYTF.

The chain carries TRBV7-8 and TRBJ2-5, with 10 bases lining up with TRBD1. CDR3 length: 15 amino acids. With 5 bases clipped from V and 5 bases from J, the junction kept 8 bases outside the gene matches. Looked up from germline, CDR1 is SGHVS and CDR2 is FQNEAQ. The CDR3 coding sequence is TGTGCCAGCAGCAAATCGGGACAGGGGAGGGAGACCCAGTACTTC. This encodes CASSKSGQGRETQYF.

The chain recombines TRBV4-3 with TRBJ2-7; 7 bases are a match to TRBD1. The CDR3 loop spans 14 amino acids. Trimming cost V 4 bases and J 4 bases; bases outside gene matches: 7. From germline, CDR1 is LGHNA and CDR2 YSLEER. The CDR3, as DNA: TGCGCCAGCAGCCCGCACAGGGGTGGGTACGAGCAGTACTTC. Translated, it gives CASSPHRGGYEQYF.

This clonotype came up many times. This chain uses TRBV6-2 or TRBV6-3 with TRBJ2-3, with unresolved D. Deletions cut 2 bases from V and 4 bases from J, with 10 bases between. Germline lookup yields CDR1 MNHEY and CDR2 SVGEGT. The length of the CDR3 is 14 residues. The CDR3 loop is CASSYLGASDTQYF. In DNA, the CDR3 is TGTGCCAGCAGTTACCTAGGAGCTTCAGATACGCAGTATTTT.

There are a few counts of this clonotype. The CDR3 is CASSFQGGWGQETQYF. CDR3 sequence (DNA): TGTGCCAGCAGTTTTCAGGGGGGGTGGGGGCAAGAGACCCAGTACTTC. The chain carries TRBV12-3 or TRBV12-4 and TRBJ2-5; D might be TRBD1 or TRBD2, each matching 7 bases. Trimming removed 3 bases from V and 2 bases from J, with 16 bases in between. The CDR3 sequence is 16 residues long.

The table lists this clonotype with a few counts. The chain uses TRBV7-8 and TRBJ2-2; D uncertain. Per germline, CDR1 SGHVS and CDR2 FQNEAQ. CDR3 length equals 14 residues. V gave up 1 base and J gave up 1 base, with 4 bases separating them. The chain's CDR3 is CASSLDRNTGELFF. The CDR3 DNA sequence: TGTGCCAGCAGCTTAGACAGGAACACCGGGGAGCTGTTTTTT. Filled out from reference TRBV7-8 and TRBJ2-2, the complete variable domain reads GAGVSQSPRYKVAKRGQDVALRCDPISGHVSLFWYQQALGQGPEFLTYFQNEAQLDKSGLPSDRFFAERPEGSVSTLKIQRTQQEDSAVYLCASSLDRNTGELFFGEGSRLTVL.

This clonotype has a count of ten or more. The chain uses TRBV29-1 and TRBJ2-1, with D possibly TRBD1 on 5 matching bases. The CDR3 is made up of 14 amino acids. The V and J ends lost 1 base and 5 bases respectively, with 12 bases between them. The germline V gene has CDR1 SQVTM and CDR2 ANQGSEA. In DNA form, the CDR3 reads TGCAGCGTTGAAGTGCGCGGCAGGGACAATGAGCAGTTCTTC. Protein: CSVEVRGRDNEQFF.

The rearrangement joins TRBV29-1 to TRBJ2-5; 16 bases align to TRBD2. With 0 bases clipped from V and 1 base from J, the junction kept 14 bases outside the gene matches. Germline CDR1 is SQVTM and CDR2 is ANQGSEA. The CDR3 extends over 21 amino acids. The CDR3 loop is CSVEDLGTSGRAIQPQETQYF. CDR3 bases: TGCAGCGTTGAAGATCTTGGGACTAGCGGGAGGGCCATTCAACCCCAAGAGACCCAGTACTTC.

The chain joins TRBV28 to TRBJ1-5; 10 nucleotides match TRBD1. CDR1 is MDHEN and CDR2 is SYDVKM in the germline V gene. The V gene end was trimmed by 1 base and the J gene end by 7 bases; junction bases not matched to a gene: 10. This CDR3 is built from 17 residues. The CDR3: CASSLSLGQGLRQPQHF. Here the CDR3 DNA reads TGTGCCAGCAGTTTATCTCTGGGACAGGGGTTACGACAGCCCCAGCATTTT.

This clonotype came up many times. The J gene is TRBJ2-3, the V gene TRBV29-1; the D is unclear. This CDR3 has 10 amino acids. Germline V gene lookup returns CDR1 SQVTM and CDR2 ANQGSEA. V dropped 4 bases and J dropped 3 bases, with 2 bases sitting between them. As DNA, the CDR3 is TGCAGCGTTGTAACAGATACGCAGTATTTT. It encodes CSVVTDTQYF.